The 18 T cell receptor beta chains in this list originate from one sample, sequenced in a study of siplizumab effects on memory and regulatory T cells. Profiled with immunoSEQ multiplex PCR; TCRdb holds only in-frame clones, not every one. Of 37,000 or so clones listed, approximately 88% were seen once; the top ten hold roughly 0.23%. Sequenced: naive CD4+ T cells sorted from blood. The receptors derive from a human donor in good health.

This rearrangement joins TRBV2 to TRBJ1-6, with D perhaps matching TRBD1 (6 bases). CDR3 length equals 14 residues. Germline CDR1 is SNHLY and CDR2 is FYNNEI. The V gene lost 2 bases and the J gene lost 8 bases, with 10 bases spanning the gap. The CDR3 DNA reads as TGTGCCAGCAGTGAACAGGGGTCAGATTCACCCCTCCACTTT. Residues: CASSEQGSDSPLHF.

CDR3 bases: TGTGCCAGCAGCTATAGACCGGGACTAGCGCCCCAGGTCGCGAATGAGCAGTTCTTC. Amino acids: CASSYRPGLAPQVANEQFF. J is TRBJ2-1 and V is TRBV11-2; TRBD2 matches at 10 bases. The CDR3 contains 19 residues. In germline, CDR1 is SGHAT, CDR2 FQNNGV. Trimming removed 4 bases from V and 7 bases from J; junction bases left unmatched: 19.

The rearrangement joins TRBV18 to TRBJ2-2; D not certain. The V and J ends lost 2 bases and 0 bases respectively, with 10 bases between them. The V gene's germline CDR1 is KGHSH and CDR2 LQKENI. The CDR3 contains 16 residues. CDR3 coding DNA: TGTGCCAGCTCACCAAAGAGTCTTACGAACACCGGGGAGCTGTTTTTT. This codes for CASSPKSLTNTGELFF.

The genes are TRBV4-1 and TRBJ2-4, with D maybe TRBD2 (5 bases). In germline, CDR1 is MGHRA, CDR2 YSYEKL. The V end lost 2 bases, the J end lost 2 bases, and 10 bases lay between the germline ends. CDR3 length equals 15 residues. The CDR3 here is CASSQPPSPKNIQYF. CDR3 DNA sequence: TGCGCCAGCAGCCAACCCCCTAGCCCCAAAAACATTCAGTACTTC.

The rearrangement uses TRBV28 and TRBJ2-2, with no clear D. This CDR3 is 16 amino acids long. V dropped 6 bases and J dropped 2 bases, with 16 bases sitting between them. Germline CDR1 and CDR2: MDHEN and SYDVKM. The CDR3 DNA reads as TGTGCCAGCAGCCCCTTTTCAGCTTTAAACACCGGGGAGCTGTTTTTT. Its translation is CASSPFSALNTGELFF.

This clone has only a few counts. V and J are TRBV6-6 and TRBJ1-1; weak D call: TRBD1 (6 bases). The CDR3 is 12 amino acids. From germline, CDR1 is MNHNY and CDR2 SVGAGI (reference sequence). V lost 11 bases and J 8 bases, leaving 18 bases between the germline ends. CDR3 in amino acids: CAGKGQTSEAFF. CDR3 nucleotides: TGTGCCGGCAAAGGACAGACCTCCGAAGCTTTCTTT.

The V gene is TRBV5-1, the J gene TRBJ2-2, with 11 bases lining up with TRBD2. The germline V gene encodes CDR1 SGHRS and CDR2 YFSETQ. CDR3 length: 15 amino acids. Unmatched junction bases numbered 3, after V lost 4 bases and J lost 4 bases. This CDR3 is CASSLGLAGTGELFF. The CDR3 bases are TGCGCCAGCAGCCTCGGACTAGCGGGCACCGGGGAGCTGTTTTTT.

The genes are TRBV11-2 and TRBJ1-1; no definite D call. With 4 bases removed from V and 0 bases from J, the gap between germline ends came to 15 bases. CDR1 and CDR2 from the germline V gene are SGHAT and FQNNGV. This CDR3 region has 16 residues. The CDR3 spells CASSWGSGRMNTEAFF. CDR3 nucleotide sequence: TGTGCCAGCAGCTGGGGAAGTGGCAGAATGAACACTGAAGCTTTCTTT. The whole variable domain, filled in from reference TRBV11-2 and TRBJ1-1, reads EAGVAQSPRYKIIEKRQSVAFWCNPISGHATLYWYQQILGQGPKLLIQFQNNGVVDDSQLPKDRFSAERLKGVDSTLKIQPAKLEDSAVYLCASSWGSGRMNTEAFFGQGTRLTVV.

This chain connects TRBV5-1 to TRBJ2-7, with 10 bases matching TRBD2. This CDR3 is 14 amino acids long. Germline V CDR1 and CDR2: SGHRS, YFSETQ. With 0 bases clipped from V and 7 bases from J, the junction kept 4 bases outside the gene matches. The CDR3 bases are TGCGCCAGCAGCTTGGGGCTAGCGGGGGAAGAGCAGTACTTC. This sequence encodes CASSLGLAGEEQYF.

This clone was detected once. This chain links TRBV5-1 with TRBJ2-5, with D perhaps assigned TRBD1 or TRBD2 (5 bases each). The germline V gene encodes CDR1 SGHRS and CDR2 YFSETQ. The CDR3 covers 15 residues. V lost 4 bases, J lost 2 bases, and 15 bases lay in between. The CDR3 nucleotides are TGCGCCAGCAGCCCGGGACGGATTTTACAAGAGACCCAGTACTTC. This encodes CASSPGRILQETQYF.

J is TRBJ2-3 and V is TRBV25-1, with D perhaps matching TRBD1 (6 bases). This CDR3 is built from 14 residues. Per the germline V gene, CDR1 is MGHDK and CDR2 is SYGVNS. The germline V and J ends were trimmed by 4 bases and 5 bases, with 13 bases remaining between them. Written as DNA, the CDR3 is TGTGCCAGCAGTGGACGGACAGAGGTAGATACGCAGTATTTT. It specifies CASSGRTEVDTQYF.

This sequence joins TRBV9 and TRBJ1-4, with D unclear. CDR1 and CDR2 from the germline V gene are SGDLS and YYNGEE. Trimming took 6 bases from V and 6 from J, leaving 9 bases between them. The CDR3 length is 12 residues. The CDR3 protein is CASTISDEKLFF. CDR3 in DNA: TGTGCCAGCACCATTTCAGATGAAAAACTGTTTTTT.

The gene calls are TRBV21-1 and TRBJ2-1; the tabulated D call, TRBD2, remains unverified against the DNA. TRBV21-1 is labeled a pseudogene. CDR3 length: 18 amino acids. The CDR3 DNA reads TGTGCCAGCAGCAAAGCGCTTTTCGCGGGAGGGCGATACAATGAGCAGTTCTTC. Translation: CASSKALFAGGRYNEQFF.

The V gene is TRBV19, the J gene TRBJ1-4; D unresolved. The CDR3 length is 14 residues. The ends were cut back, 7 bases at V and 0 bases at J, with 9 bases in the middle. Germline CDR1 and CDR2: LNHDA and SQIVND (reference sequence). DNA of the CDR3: TGTGCCAGTAAAGGAGGTGCAACTAATGAAAAACTGTTTTTT. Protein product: CASKGGATNEKLFF.

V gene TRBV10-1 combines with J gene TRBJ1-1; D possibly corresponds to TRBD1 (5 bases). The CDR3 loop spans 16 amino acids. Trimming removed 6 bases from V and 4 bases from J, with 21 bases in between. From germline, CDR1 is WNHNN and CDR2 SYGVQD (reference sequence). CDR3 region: CASRGKTGGRSTEAFF. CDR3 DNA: TGCGCCAGCAGGGGGAAAACCGGGGGAAGGAGCACTGAAGCTTTCTTT.

The CDR3 region has the DNA TGTGCCAGTAGTCTCCGACCTAGCACAGATACGCAGTATTTT. Protein product: CASSLRPSTDTQYF. The rearrangement links TRBV19 to TRBJ2-3; D not resolved. V shed 5 bases and J shed 0 bases, with 9 bases lying between them. Germline V gene lookup returns CDR1 LNHDA and CDR2 SQIVND (reference sequence). The CDR3 runs 14 residues.

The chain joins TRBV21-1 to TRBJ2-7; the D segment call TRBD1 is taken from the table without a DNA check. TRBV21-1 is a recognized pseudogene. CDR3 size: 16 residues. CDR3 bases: TGTGCCAGCAGCAAAGCGCGGCGACAGTTCCTGGTCGAGCAGTACTTC. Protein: CASSKARRQFLVEQYF.

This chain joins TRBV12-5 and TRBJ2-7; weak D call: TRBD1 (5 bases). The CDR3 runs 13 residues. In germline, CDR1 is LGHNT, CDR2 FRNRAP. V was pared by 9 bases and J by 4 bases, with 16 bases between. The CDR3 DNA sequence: TGTGCTAGGACCAGGGCAGGTTATTACGAGCAGTACTTC. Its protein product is CARTRAGYYEQYF.